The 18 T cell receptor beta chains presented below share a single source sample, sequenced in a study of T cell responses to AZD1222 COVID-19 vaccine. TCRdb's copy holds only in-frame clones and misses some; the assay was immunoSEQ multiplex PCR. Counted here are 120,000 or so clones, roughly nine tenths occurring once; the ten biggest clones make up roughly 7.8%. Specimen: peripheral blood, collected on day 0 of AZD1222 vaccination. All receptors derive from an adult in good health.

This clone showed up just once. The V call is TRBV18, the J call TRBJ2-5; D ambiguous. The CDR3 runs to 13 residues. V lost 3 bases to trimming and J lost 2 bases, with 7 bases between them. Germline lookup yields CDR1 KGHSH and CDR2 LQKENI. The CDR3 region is CASSPWAQETQYF. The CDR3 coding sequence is TGTGCCAGCTCACCGTGGGCGCAAGAGACCCAGTACTTC.

The CDR3: CASSPTRQAWSYNSPLHF. DNA of the CDR3: TGCGCCAGCAGCCCCACTAGACAGGCTTGGTCCTATAATTCACCCCTCCACTTT. This chain uses TRBV4-1 with TRBJ1-6; a weak D match, TRBD1 (6 bases). CDR1 MGHRA and CDR2 YSYEKL come from the germline V gene. The CDR3 has 18 amino acids. Trimming took off 4 bases at V and 1 base at J, with 17 bases between the two ends.

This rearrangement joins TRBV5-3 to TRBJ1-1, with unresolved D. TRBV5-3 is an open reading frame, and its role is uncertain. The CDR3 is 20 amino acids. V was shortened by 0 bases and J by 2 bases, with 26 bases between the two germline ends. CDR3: CARSLAGWAQWAEPNTEAFF. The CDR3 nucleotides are TGTGCCAGAAGCTTGGCCGGGTGGGCCCAGTGGGCAGAGCCAAACACTGAAGCTTTCTTT.

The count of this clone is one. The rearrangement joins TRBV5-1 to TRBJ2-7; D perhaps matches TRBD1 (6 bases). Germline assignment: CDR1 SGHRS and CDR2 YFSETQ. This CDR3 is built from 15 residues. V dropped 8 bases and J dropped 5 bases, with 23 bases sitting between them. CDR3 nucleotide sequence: TGCGCCAGGGTACTACAGGGCCCAGGGGTGGACGAGCAGTACTTC. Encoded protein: CARVLQGPGVDEQYF.

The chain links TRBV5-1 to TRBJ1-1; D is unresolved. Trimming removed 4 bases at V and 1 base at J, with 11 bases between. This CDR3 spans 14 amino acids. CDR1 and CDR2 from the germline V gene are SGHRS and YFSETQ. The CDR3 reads CASSPGEANTEAFF. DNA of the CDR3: TGCGCCAGCAGCCCCGGTGAGGCGAACACTGAAGCTTTCTTT. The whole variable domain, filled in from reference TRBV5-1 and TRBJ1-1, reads KAGVTQTPRYLIKTRGQQVTLSCSPISGHRSVSWYQQTPGQGLQFLFEYFSETQRNKGNFPGRFSGRQFSNSRSEMNVSTLELGDSALYLCASSPGEANTEAFFGQGTRLTVV.

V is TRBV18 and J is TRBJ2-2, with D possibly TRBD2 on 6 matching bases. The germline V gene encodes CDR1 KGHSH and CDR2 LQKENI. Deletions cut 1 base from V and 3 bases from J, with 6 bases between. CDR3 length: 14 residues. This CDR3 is CASSPREDTGELFF. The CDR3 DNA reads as TGTGCCAGCTCACCACGGGAGGACACCGGGGAGCTGTTTTTT.

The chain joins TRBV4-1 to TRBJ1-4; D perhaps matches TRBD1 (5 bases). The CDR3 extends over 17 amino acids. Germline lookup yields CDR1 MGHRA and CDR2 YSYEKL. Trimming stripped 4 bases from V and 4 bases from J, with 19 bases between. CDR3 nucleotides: TGCGCCAGCAGCCCCCAGGGAGCGGGACTATATAATGAAAAACTGTTTTTT. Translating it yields CASSPQGAGLYNEKLFF.

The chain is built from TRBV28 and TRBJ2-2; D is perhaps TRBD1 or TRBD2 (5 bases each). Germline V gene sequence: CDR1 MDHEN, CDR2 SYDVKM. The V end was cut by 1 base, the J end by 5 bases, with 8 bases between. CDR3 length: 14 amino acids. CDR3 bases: TGTGCCAGCAGTTTATCAGGGACGACCGGGGAGCTGTTTTTT. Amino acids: CASSLSGTTGELFF.

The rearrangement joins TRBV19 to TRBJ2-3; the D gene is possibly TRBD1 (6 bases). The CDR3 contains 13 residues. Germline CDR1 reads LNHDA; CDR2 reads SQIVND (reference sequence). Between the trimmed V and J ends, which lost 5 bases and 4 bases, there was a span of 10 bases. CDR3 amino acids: CASSLRQADTQYF. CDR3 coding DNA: TGTGCCAGTAGTCTACGACAGGCAGATACGCAGTATTTT.

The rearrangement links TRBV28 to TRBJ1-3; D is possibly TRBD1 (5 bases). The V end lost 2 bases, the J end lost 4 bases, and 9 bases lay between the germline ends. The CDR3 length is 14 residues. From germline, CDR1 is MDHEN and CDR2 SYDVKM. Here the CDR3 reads CASSLGGRGNTIYF. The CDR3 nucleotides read TGTGCCAGCAGTTTAGGGGGTAGGGGAAACACCATATATTTT.

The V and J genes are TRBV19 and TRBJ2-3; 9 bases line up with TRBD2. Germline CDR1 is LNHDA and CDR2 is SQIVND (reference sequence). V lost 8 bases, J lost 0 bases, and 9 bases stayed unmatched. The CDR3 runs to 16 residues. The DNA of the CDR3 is TGTGCCAGTGGGGTAGCGGGGGAGGCTAGCACAGATACGCAGTATTTT. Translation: CASGVAGEASTDTQYF.

CDR3 nucleotides: TGTGCCAGCAGTTACGGGGACAGGGGCGCCTTTCGCGAGCAGTACTTC. As protein: CASSYGDRGAFREQYF. The rearrangement links TRBV6-2 or TRBV6-3 to TRBJ2-7; TRBD1 agrees at 10 bases. Germline assignment: CDR1 MNHEY and CDR2 SVGEGT. V shed 2 bases and J 6 bases; nucleotides not matched to a gene: 10. CDR3 length: 16 amino acids.

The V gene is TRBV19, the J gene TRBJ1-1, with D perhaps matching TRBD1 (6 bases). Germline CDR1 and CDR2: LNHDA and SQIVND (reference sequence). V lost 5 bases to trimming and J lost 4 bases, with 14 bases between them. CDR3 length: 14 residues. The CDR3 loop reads CASSSRQAPTEAFF. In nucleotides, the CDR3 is TGTGCCAGTAGTTCCCGACAGGCTCCCACTGAAGCTTTCTTT.

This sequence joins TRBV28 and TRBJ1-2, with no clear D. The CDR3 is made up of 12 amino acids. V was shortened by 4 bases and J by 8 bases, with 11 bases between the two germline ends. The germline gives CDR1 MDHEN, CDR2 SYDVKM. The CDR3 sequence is CASSSPSAGYTF. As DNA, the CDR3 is TGTGCCAGCAGTTCCCCCTCCGCGGGCTACACCTTC.

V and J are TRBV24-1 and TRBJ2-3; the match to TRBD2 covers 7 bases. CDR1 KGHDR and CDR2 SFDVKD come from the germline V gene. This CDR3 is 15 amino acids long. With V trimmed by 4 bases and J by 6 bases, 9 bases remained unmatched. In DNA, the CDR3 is TGTGCCACCAGTGAACCCGGGACTACCATGGATACGCAGTATTTT. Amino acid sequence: CATSEPGTTMDTQYF.

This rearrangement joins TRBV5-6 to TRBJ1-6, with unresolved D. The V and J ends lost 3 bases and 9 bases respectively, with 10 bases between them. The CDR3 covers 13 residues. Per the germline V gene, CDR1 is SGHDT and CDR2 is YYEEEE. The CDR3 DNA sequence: TGTGCCAGCAGCTCCCTTACAACTTCACCCCTCCACTTT. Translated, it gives CASSSLTTSPLHF.

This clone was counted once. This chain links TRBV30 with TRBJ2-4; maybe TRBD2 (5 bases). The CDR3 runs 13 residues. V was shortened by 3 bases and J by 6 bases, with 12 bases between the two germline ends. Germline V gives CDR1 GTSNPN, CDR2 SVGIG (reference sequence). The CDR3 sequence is CAWSLNEGNIQYF. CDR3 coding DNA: TGTGCCTGGAGCCTTAATGAGGGAAACATTCAGTACTTC.

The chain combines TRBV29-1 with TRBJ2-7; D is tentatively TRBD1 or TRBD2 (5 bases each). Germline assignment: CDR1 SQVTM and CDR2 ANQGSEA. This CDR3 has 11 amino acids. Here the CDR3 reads CSVGRSYEQYF. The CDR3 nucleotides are TGCAGTGTGGGACGATCCTACGAGCAGTACTTC.